This TCR beta chain is from a study of T cell responses to AZD1222 COVID-19 vaccine. The CDR3 totals 14 residues. The V end lost 5 bases, the J end lost 0 bases, and 11 bases lay between the germline ends. The germline CDR1 and CDR2 sequences are SGHTA and FQGTGA. The method was immunoSEQ multiplex PCR; TCRdb's version includes in-frame clones alone and lacks a portion of them. This table holds 100,000 to 150,000 clones, less than 90% found once. This chain joins TRBV7-3 and TRBJ2-7, with D uncertain. The starting material was peripheral blood, obtained on day 0 of AZD1222 vaccination. This sequence originates from an adult in good health. CDR3 sequence reads: CASSRYMSSYEQYF. The CDR3 DNA is TGTGCCAGCAGCCGCTACATGAGCTCCTACGAGCAGTACTTC.